Below, 3 T cell receptor beta chains from the same sample are listed, as sequenced in a study of cytomegalovirus exposure and HLA in healthy donors. The PCR was carried out with 60 Vbeta primers and 13 Jbeta primers. Clones were read by immunoSEQ multiplex PCR, and TCRdb kept only the in-frame ones, dropping some. Of some 170,000 clones detected, roughly four fifths appear once; the ten largest clones hold under 1.5%. Material: PBMCs. All receptors come from a man aged 60-69 years in good health and CMV-seronegative.

This clone has only one observation. The chain carries TRBV2 and TRBJ1-4; a weak D match, TRBD1 (5 bases). The CDR3 totals 16 residues. The germline V gene has CDR1 SNHLY and CDR2 FYNNEI. Between the trimmed V and J ends, which lost 1 base and 2 bases, there was a span of 11 bases. This CDR3 is CASSEEGPGTNEKLFF. CDR3 DNA: TGTGCCAGCAGTGAAGAGGGTCCAGGGACTAATGAAAAACTGTTTTTT.

The CDR3 sequence: CASSHGTGVHGELFF. The CDR3, as DNA: TGTGCCAGCAGCCATGGGACAGGTGTACACGGGGAGCTGTTTTTT. The chain combines TRBV14 with TRBJ2-2; 8 bases align to TRBD1. The germline gives CDR1 SGHDN, CDR2 FVKESK. This CDR3 spans 15 amino acids. The V and J ends lost 3 bases and 7 bases, in that order; junction bases with no gene match: 7. The variable domain in full, completed from reference TRBV14 and TRBJ2-2, reads EAGVTQFPSHSVIEKGQTVTLRCDPISGHDNLYWYRRVMGKEIKFLLHFVKESKQDESGMPNNRFLAERTGGTYSTLKVQPAELEDSGVYFCASSHGTGVHGELFFGEGSRLTVL.

J is TRBJ1-6 and V is TRBV7-2, with 7 bases matching TRBD1. This CDR3 spans 15 amino acids. Losses at the gene ends were 4 bases for V and 6 bases for J; bases not matched to a gene: 6. Germline V CDR1 and CDR2: SGHTA, FQGNSA. CDR3 sequence: CASSSGQSTNSPLHF. CDR3 coding DNA: TGTGCCAGCAGCTCGGGACAGTCAACTAATTCACCCCTCCACTTT.